This TCR beta chain is drawn from a study of blood T cell repertoires in COVID-19. Background on the study: Acute and convalescent COVID-19 specimens originated in the United States, Italy and Spain. The analysed material was cDNA or gDNA that came from T cells, B-cell-depleted T cells, or PBMCs.

CDR1 and CDR2 from the germline V gene are SGHNT and YYREEE (reference sequence). V was shortened by 2 bases and J by 6 bases, with 12 bases between the two germline ends. This CDR3 contains 14 residues. Source study methods: Reference gene primer amplification yielded estimated nucleated cell counts. Repertoires were generated with immunoSEQ multiplex PCR, while TCRdb's copy carries only in-frame clones and drops some. That table is the source of V, J and clone size, and D and trimming were worked out from the DNA. Of roughly 130,000 clones listed, more than 70% were seen once; the top ten hold 1.9%.

The chain employs TRBV5-4 and TRBJ2-4; D is possibly TRBD1 (6 bases). The sequence derives from a man aged 65 to 79 with acute or convalescent COVID-19. Sequenced sample: peripheral blood. In DNA, the CDR3 is TGTGCCAGCAGCTTACCAGGGGTGGGAAACATTCAGTACTTC. As protein: CASSLPGVGNIQYF.